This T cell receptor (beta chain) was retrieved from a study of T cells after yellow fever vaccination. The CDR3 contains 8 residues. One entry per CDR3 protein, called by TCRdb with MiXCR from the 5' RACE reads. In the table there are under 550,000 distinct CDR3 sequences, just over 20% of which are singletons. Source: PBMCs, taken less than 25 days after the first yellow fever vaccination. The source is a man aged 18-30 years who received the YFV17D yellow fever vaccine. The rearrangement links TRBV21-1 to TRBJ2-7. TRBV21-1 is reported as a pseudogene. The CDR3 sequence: CHSYEQYF. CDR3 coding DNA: TGCCACTCCTACGAGCAGTACTTC.